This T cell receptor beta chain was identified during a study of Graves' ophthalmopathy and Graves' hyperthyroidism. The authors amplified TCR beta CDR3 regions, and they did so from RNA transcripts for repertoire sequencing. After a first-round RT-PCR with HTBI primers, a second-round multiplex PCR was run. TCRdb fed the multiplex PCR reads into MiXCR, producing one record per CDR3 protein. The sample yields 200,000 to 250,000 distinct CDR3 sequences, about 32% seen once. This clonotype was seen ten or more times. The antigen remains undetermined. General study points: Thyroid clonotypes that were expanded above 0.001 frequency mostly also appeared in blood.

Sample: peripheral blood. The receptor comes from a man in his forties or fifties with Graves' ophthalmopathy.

The CDR3 region is CASKTSSGANVLTF. DNA for the CDR3: TGTGCCAGCAAAACCTCGTCTGGGGCCAACGTCCTGACTTTC. The rearrangement links TRBV7-3 to TRBJ2-6; D is uncertain. The V and J ends lost 7 bases and 1 base respectively, with 8 bases between them. The germline gives CDR1 SGHTA, CDR2 FQGTGA. The CDR3 sequence is 14 residues long. The whole variable domain, filled in from reference TRBV7-3 and TRBJ2-6, reads GAGVSQTPSNKVTEKGKYVELRCDPISGHTALYWYRQSLGQGPEFLIYFQGTGAADDSGLPNDRFFAVRPEGSVSTLKIQRTERGDSAVYLCASKTSSGANVLTFGAGSRLTVL.